This T cell receptor beta chain was sequenced during a study of blood T cell repertoires in COVID-19. Study-wide background: The United States, Italy and Spain provided the acute and convalescent COVID-19 samples. In each case, the material was cDNA or gDNA derived from T cells, B-cell-depleted T cells, or PBMCs.

The repertoire was sequenced with immunoSEQ multiplex PCR; TCRdb's copy has only in-frame clones and lacks some. The sample includes about 170,000 clones, 70% to 90% of them seen just once. The CDR3 spans 14 residues. The V and J ends lost 7 bases and 4 bases respectively, with 13 bases between them. Per the germline V gene, CDR1 is LNHDA and CDR2 is SQIVND (reference sequence). The sequence was collected from a woman older than 75 with COVID-19, enrolled during active disease. This chain links TRBV19 with TRBJ2-2; TRBD2 is a possible D gene (6 bases). Sequenced: peripheral blood. The CDR3 DNA is TGTGCCAGTAAACTCCGGGAGATCACCGGGGAGCTGTTTTTT. The encoded protein is CASKLREITGELFF.